The TCR beta chain described here comes from a study of T-cell memory formation after mild COVID-19. Study-level results: Those CD4+ clones that contracted were mainly in CM and EM (CD8+ ones in EMRA).

Comment on this clonotype: The antigen is not known.

TCRdb re-called the 5' RACE reads with MiXCR, one entry per CDR3 protein. The profile shows roughly 410,000 distinct CDR3 sequences, approximately 25% of them singletons. Germline V gives CDR1 DFQATT, CDR2 SNEGSKA (reference sequence). The CDR3 contains 12 residues. Trimming took off 3 bases at V and 4 bases at J, with 9 bases between the two ends. This receptor was identified in an adult woman who had mild COVID-19 (a few samples of this study predate the infection). Cell type and time point are not known. Sequenced material: PBMCs or a T cell subset sorted from them (not recorded which). The V and J genes are TRBV20-1 and TRBJ1-1; D gene unclear. The CDR3 region is CSASGVGTEAFF. Here the CDR3 DNA reads TGCAGTGCTAGTGGAGTGGGCACTGAAGCTTTCTTT.